Here is one T cell receptor (beta chain) with its context. Its specificity is unknown. Gene names denote mouse genes. Read sequence stops 1 residue before the CDR3 end, and the germline J gene provides the missing end. Trimming removed 1 base from V and 0 bases from J, with 10 bases in between. CDR3 size: 16 residues. Germline CDR1 is NNHNN and CDR2 is SYGAGS (reference sequence). The source of the sample is a study of tissue T cells after allogeneic stem cell transplantation. Study outcomes and limitations: In patients and mice, blood and spleen missed much of tissue repertoire. Motif-based clustering found tissue-specific repertoire signatures shared across patients, though few clones were shared. Limitations included a small, clinically heterogeneous cohort and limited sampling depth.

TCRdb's table, derived via immunoSEQ multiplex PCR, lists solely in-frame clones and lacks some. The table includes about 48,000 clones, around 73% detected once. Sequenced material: sorted cells pooled from one or two spleens. This chain joins TRBV13-2 and TRBJ2-2; D might be TRBD1 or TRBD2, each matching 5 bases. The clonotype was recovered from a pool of C57BL/6 mice in good health. CDR3 sequence reads: CASGDRRGPNTGQLYF. The covered CDR3 bases are TGTGCCAGCGGTGATCGGAGGGGACCAAACACCGGGCAGCTCTAC.